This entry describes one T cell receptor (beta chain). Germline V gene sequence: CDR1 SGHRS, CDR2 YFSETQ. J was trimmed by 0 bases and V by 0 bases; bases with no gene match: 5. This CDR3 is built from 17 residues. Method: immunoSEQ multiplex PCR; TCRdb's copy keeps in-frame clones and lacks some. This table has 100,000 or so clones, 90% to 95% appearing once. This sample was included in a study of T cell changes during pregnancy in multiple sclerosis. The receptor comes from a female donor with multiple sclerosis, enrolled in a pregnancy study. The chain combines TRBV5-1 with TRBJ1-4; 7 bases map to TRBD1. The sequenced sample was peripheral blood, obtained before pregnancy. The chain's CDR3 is CASSLDGTAATNEKLFF. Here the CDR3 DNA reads TGCGCCAGCAGCTTGGACGGGACAGCTGCAACTAATGAAAAACTGTTTTTT.